Following are 20 T cell receptor beta chains from one sample sequenced in a study of glioma-infiltrating T cells after dendritic cell vaccination (dated by TCRdb to the mid-2010s). The library relied on the immunoSEQ multiplex PCR assay. The immuneACCESS repertoire file appears here via TCRdb, limited to in-frame rearrangements. These files lack a portion of the clones; in checked studies, under half of the deficit traces to unresolved V genes, and the cause of the others is not known. Counted in this sample were tens of thousands of clones; roughly 80% of them appeared once. Around 1.9% of the sample goes to the ten largest clones. Here the sequenced sample was blood, taken before dendritic cell vaccination. These receptors were collected from a human donor with glioblastoma.

The V call is TRBV14, the J call TRBJ2-1, with 7 positions matching TRBD2. The CDR3 covers 17 residues. Germline CDR1 reads SGHDN; CDR2 reads FVKESK. The ends lost 4 bases at V and 3 bases at J; junction bases unmatched: 12. The CDR3 region is CASSPRTGGFYYNEQFF. In DNA, the CDR3 is TGTGCCAGCAGCCCGCGGACCGGGGGGTTTTACTACAATGAGCAGTTCTTC.

This chain joins TRBV5-4 and TRBJ2-1; TRBD2 aligns across 10 bases. Germline CDR1 is SGHNT and CDR2 is YYREEE (reference sequence). With 5 bases clipped from V and 5 bases from J, the junction kept 10 bases outside the gene matches. CDR3 size: 16 residues. CDR3 sequence reads: CASRRGTSEIDNEQFF. The CDR3 DNA follows: TGTGCCAGCAGGCGAGGGACTAGCGAGATCGACAATGAGCAGTTCTTC.

This clone showed up just once. The rearrangement joins TRBV5-1 to TRBJ2-1, with 8 bases identical to TRBD2. Germline V gene sequence: CDR1 SGHRS, CDR2 YFSETQ. CDR3 length equals 15 residues. The V and J ends lost 1 base and 3 bases, in that order; junction bases with no gene match: 3. The DNA of the CDR3 is TGCGCCAGCAGCTTGTTCGGGGGGGGCTACAATGAGCAGTTCTTC. It yields the protein CASSLFGGGYNEQFF.

The chain links TRBV30 to TRBJ1-5; D call uncertain. V dropped 0 bases and J dropped 5 bases, with 14 bases sitting between them. The CDR3 runs to 15 residues. Germline CDR1 is GTSNPN and CDR2 is SVGIG (reference sequence). DNA of the CDR3: TGTGCCTGGAGTGTAACGGGATGGCGGGATCAGCCCCAGCATTTT. Encoded protein: CAWSVTGWRDQPQHF. The variable domain in full, completed from reference TRBV30 and TRBJ1-5, reads SQTIHQWPATLVQPVGSPLSLECTVEGTSNPNLYWYRQAAGRGLQLLFYSVGIGQISSEVPQNLSASRPQDRQFILSSKKLLLSDSGFYLCAWSVTGWRDQPQHFGDGTRLSIL.

About this clone: Mismatch with germline at one junction end may stem from a read error. The rearrangement joins TRBV6-6 to TRBJ1-2, with TRBD1 matching 11 bases. The CDR3 is 13 amino acids. CDR1 is MNHNY and CDR2 is SVGAGI in the germline V gene (reference sequence). CDR3 region: CASRPRDRGFQAF. The CDR3 bases are TGTGCCAGCAGACCCCGGGACAGGGGGTTCCAAGCCTTC.

The CDR3: CASSLSNRSREKLFF. The CDR3 nucleotides are TGTGCCAGCAGTTTATCTAACAGATCGCGTGAAAAACTGTTTTTT. The chain has TRBV27 and TRBJ1-4; D remains ambiguous. Germline V lookup: CDR1 MNHEY, CDR2 SMNVEV (reference sequence). Trimming stripped 0 bases from V and 7 bases from J, with 12 bases between. The CDR3 consists of 15 residues.

This chain uses TRBV5-1 with TRBJ2-5; D is possibly TRBD2 (6 bases). Looked up from germline, CDR1 is SGHRS and CDR2 is YFSETQ. V was clipped by 2 bases and J by 5 bases, with 13 bases between them. The CDR3 spans 14 residues. In nucleotides, the CDR3 is TGCGCCAGCAGCTTTGGACTACTCGGTGAGACCCAGTACTTC. Protein product: CASSFGLLGETQYF.

This clone occurred once. The chain has TRBV7-8 and TRBJ2-7, with 8 bases fitting TRBD1. The CDR3 contains 15 residues. After removal of 5 bases from V and 5 bases from J, the junction contained 11 bases not matched to a gene. Germline CDR1 SGHVS, CDR2 FQNEAQ. CDR3 amino acids: CASSPRGPGGNEQYF. The CDR3 DNA reads TGTGCCAGCAGCCCTAGGGGTCCAGGGGGCAACGAGCAGTACTTC.

This chain uses TRBV7-9 with TRBJ1-3; D is unresolved. The length of the CDR3 is 17 residues. Germline assignment: CDR1 SEHNR and CDR2 FQNEAQ (reference sequence). The germline V and J ends were trimmed by 2 bases and 0 bases, with 14 bases remaining between them. Here the CDR3 DNA reads TGTGCCAGCAGCTTAATCGGAGGCCTGCTCTCTGGAAACACCATATATTTT. Protein: CASSLIGGLLSGNTIYF.

The chain uses TRBV7-2 and TRBJ2-7, with 7 nucleotides matching TRBD1. The CDR3 covers 14 residues. The germline CDR1 and CDR2 sequences are SGHTA and FQGNSA. The J segment lost 0 bases and the V segment lost 5 bases, leaving 4 bases of the junction unmatched. The CDR3 spells CASSPEGASYEQYF. The DNA of the CDR3 is TGTGCCAGCAGCCCCGAGGGGGCCTCCTACGAGCAGTACTTC.

The table lists this clone with a few counts. V usage is TRBV7-8 and J usage is TRBJ2-5, with a tentative D call TRBD2 (6 bases). The length of the CDR3 is 14 residues. Looked up from germline, CDR1 is SGHVS and CDR2 is FQNEAQ. Trimming shortened V by 1 base and J by 0 bases, and 6 bases separated the two germline ends. CDR3 protein: CASSLGTNQETQYF. CDR3 in DNA: TGTGCCAGCAGCTTAGGGACTAACCAAGAGACCCAGTACTTC.

This chain joins TRBV2 and TRBJ1-1; 9 nucleotides line up with TRBD1. V was pared by 2 bases and J by 4 bases, with 5 bases of the junction left unmatched. CDR3 size: 15 residues. Per germline, CDR1 SNHLY and CDR2 FYNNEI. CDR3 bases: TGTGCCAGCAGTGAACGGACAGGGGTCGGCACTGAAGCTTTCTTT. This translates into CASSERTGVGTEAFF.

V and J are TRBV5-1 and TRBJ2-5, with 16 bases lining up with TRBD2. V lost 4 bases and J lost 2; bases outside the gene matches: 5. The germline V gene has CDR1 SGHRS and CDR2 YFSETQ. CDR3 length: 17 amino acids. The CDR3: CASSPGLAGGPQETQYF. CDR3 sequence (DNA): TGCGCCAGCAGCCCGGGACTAGCGGGGGGGCCGCAAGAGACCCAGTACTTC.

The chain is built from TRBV18 and TRBJ2-6, with 9 bases matching TRBD1. Germline V gene data show CDR1 as KGHSH and CDR2 as LQKENI. V lost 4 bases and J lost 1; bases outside the gene matches: 5. The CDR3 extends over 17 amino acids. CDR3 nucleotides: TGTGCCAGCTCACTCGGGACAGGGACTTCTGGGGCCAACGTCCTGACTTTC. Its protein product is CASSLGTGTSGANVLTF.

V usage is TRBV4-1 and J usage is TRBJ1-5; 7 bases line up with TRBD1. CDR1 MGHRA and CDR2 YSYEKL come from the germline V gene. CDR3 length equals 14 residues. J was trimmed by 2 bases and V by 3 bases; bases with no gene match: 1. The DNA of the CDR3 is TGCGCCAGCAGCCACCAGGGGGGCAATCAGCCCCAGCATTTT. Encoded protein: CASSHQGGNQPQHF.

The chain combines TRBV4-1 with TRBJ2-1; 10 positions agree with TRBD2. The trim removed 4 bases at V and 6 bases at J, leaving 9 bases unmatched. The CDR3 length is 16 residues. Germline CDR1 and CDR2: MGHRA and YSYEKL. In DNA form, the CDR3 reads TGCGCCAGCAGCCGTGTTCCAGCGGGGGGGCTCAATGAGCAGTTCTTC. Translated, it gives CASSRVPAGGLNEQFF.

This chain joins TRBV6-5 and TRBJ1-3; 9 bases fit TRBD1. Trimming at V came to 7 bases and at J to 7 bases, leaving 8 bases not matched to a gene. The CDR3 contains 14 residues. Per the germline V gene, CDR1 is MNHEY and CDR2 is SVGAGI. The DNA of the CDR3 is TGTGCCAGCACCGAGTATGGGACAGGGAACACCATATATTTT. It specifies CASTEYGTGNTIYF.

This clone was observed many times. This chain links TRBV2 with TRBJ2-7, with TRBD2 matching over 15 bases. The trim removed 0 bases at V and 3 bases at J, leaving 0 bases unmatched. The germline CDR1 and CDR2 sequences are SNHLY and FYNNEI. The CDR3 is made up of 16 amino acids. This CDR3 reads CASSEAGLAGGYEQYF. DNA for the CDR3: TGTGCCAGCAGTGAAGCGGGACTAGCGGGGGGCTACGAGCAGTACTTC.

The CDR3 DNA follows: TGTGCCAGCAGCTCTGACACGAGCTCCTACAATGAGCAGTTCTTC. It translates to CASSSDTSSYNEQFF. The J gene is TRBJ2-1, the V gene TRBV7-3; D remains unclear. The germline V gene encodes CDR1 SGHTA and CDR2 FQGTGA. The CDR3 consists of 15 residues. Between the trimmed V and J ends, which lost 4 bases and 0 bases, there was a span of 10 bases.

This chain connects TRBV10-1 to TRBJ2-6, with unresolved D. The ends were cut back, 3 bases at V and 2 bases at J, with 5 bases in the middle. The CDR3 has 14 amino acids. The germline V gene encodes CDR1 WNHNN and CDR2 SYGVQD (reference sequence). CDR3 in DNA: TGCGCCAGCAGTGAACAAGCTGGGGCCAACGTCCTGACTTTC. Its translation: CASSEQAGANVLTF.